Listed here is a single TCR beta chain. Only one count was recorded for this clone. Which antigen it targets is not known. Base-call qualities are not available, and no considerably larger clone is one nucleotide away. The sample comes from a study of beta chain features in type 1 diabetes (dated by TCRdb to the late 2010s). Context from the whole study: Patients and healthy donors did not differ in mean age, gender distribution, total cell number or subset yield. Across all samples, almost 110 million sorted cells were examined, and cell number per subset correlated strongly with RNA yield. In the study, TCRB repertoires of sorted circulating CD4+ T cell subsets from recently diagnosed type 1 diabetes patients were compared with those of matched healthy donors. Naive and central memory subsets were obtained from all 28 donors, but regulatory and stem cell-like memory subsets were isolated from only 8 patients and about 8 healthy donors.

CDR1 and CDR2 are drawn from the germline V gene: SGHRS, YFSETQ. The junction shows trimming of 0 bases on V and 9 bases on J, plus 27 bases between the germline ends. The CDR3 contains 19 residues, cysteine and phenylalanine counted. Left in the record is the CDR3 DNA by itself, 57 bases read in frame from the first base. The entire isolated RNA was reverse transcribed using the High Capacity cDNA Reverse Transcription Kit, and thus expressed TCRB transcripts were sequenced. Naive, central memory and regulatory T cell samples underwent deep immunoSEQ sequencing, averaging about 3.57 million total reads per sample. After sorted cells were lysed in RLT buffer, RNA was extracted with DNase-treated RNeasy Micro or Mini kits, with the choice depending on cell number. Each cell subset was processed separately to prevent cross-contamination, with patient and healthy donor samples processed together. Using the immunoSEQ multiplex PCR, TCRB sequences were amplified from cDNA into 87-bp fragments spanning the CDR3 region. Sequencing of the amplicons was done on the Illumina HiSeq platform. In the original analysis: Synthetic template baselines were used to correct PCR bias computationally, reads within Hamming distance 2 were collapsed, and singletons that could not be merged were discarded. Reads were aligned against IMGT so that V, D and J genes, CDR3 length and insertions or deletions at six rearrangement sites could be assigned. Clonotype counts were normalized to sorted cell number within each subset before computing true diversity and Gini coefficients with the tcR R package. The overlap coefficient, calculated on TCRB nucleotide sequences, was used to measure repertoire sharing. The source is immuneACCESS, and TCRdb retained only in-frame sequences with V and J called. Part of the clones is not carried over; for the studies checked, unresolved V genes explain less than half of this, and the remainder is unexplained. The D gene and trimming were derived from the DNA, and the V and J assignments and clone size from that table. The sample data list around 100,000 clones, and 28% of these were observed just once. Jointly, the top ten make up more than 0.5% of the sample.

Each donor gave one peripheral blood draw, approximately 110 mL on average, collected into heparinised tubes. Using a panel that included CD45RO, CCR7, CD25, CD127, CD95 and CD27, naive, central memory, regulatory and stem cell-like memory CD4+ T cells were sorted on a BD FACSAria II. A purity above 95% was achieved for all sorted populations. Right away, PBMCs were isolated by Lymphoprep density gradient centrifugation and were stained directly, with no culture step. So that batch effects would be minimized, each experiment stained and sorted samples in pairs, pairing one healthy donor with one patient. The full study reports these points: Because cDNA rather than genomic DNA was sequenced, highly expressing activated cells could have been over-represented, although no difference in activation and CD3 levels was found between groups. HLA sub-analyses involved small numbers of individuals, so any influence of HLA type on TCRB rearrangement remained unresolved. PCR might favor shorter templates, but patient and control samples were amplified and corrected together, so any skew would affect both groups equally. In all four CD4+ subsets, TCRB CDR3 length was moderately but significantly shorter in type 1 diabetes patients. Fewer insertions and more nucleotide deletions at VDJ recombination sites were observed in patients with type 1 diabetes, implying thymic rearrangement abnormalities. Naive, central memory and regulatory TCRB repertoires appeared more similar among patients than among healthy donors.

The clonotype was recovered from a woman younger than 30 with type 1 diabetes. The chain joins TRBV5-1 to TRBJ2-2; 8 matching bases give a weak D call of TRBD1. Sequenced: central memory CD4+ T cells from blood. The CDR3 sequence is CASSLGGQAGERLLRELFF. The bases are TGCGCCAGCAGCTTGGGGGGACAGGCGGGAGAGCGGCTGCTTAGGGAGCTGTTTTTT. Full variable domain (CDR3 extended with the reference TRBV5-1 and TRBJ2-2 proteins): KAGVTQTPRYLIKTRGQQVTLSCSPISGHRSVSWYQQTPGQGLQFLFEYFSETQRNKGNFPGRFSGRQFSNSRSEMNVSTLELGDSALYLCASSLGGQAGERLLRELFFGEGSRLTVL.